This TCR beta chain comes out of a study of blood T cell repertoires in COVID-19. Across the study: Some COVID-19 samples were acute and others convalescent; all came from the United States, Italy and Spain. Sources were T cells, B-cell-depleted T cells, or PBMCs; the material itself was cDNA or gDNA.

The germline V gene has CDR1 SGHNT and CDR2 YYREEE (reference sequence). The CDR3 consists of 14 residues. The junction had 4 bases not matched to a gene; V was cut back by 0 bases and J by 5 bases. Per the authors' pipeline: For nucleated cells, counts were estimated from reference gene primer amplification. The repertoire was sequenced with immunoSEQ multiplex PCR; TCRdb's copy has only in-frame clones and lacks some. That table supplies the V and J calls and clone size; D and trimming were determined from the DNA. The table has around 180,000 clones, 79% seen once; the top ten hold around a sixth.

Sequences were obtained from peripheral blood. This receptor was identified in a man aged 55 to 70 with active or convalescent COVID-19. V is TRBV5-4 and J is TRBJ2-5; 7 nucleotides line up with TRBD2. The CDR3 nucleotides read TGTGCCAGCAGCTTGGATCTGGGAGGGGAGACCCAGTACTTC. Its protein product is CASSLDLGGETQYF.